The sequence of this TCR beta chain was determined in a study of regulatory T cells in long-lasting Graves disease. This clonotype turned up a few times. According to the study, TCR beta libraries were built with iRepertoire HTBI primers and CDR3-region Arm-PCR. In the authors' workflow: Sample data revealed approximately 62 TRBV and over 12 TRBJ segments. MiXCR was run by TCRdb on the multiplex PCR reads, yielding one entry per CDR3 protein. The V and J calls here are based on TCRdb, not the publication. The data contain 400,000 to 600,000 distinct CDR3 sequences, 20% to 25% of them singletons. In germline, CDR1 is MGHRA, CDR2 YSYEKL. Between the trimmed V and J ends, which lost 4 bases and 2 bases, there was a span of 15 bases. There are 16 residues in the CDR3. This sample's time point: persistent/refractory GD, antithyroid drugs over 5 years with positive TRAb. PBMCs provided the RNA from which the TCR library was made. Graves' disease diagnoses used American Thyroid Association guidelines.

Sample: peripheral blood mononuclear cells (PBMCs), taken when the disease was refractory, from a patient treated with antithyroid drugs. The chain uses TRBV4-1 and TRBJ2-4; no reliable D call. The TCR comes from a female donor with Graves disease. Here the CDR3 DNA reads TGCGCCAGCAGCCTAAGCGATCAGGCTCCCAAAAACATTCAGTACTTC. Translated, it gives CASSLSDQAPKNIQYF.